The next 20 T cell receptor beta chains were all read from a single sample in a study of shared clonotypes between healthy human individuals. Only in-frame clones appear in the TCRdb table, and some are missing; sequencing was by immunoSEQ multiplex PCR. The sample has a few million clones, approximately 93% seen once. The specimen was naive CD4+ T cells from PBMCs. Subset meaning: CD45RA+ positively selected. All receptors come from a man younger than 35 in good health. Some clones in this sample may be carry-over from other donors' samples.

The chain links TRBV2 to TRBJ1-2; weak D call: TRBD1 (6 bases). CDR3 length equals 14 residues. V lost 4 bases to trimming and J lost 6 bases, with 15 bases between them. Germline values: CDR1 SNHLY, CDR2 FYNNEI. CDR3 sequence (DNA): TGTGCCAGCAGTGTATACAGGGAGTCTGATGGCTACACCTTC. It is translated as CASSVYRESDGYTF.

The genes are TRBV21-1 and TRBJ1-1; the DNA was not compared with TRBD1, the D call given in the table. TRBV21-1 is a pseudogene segment. The CDR3 extends over 12 amino acids. CDR3 region: CASSKQGTEAFF. DNA of the CDR3: TGTGCCAGCAGCAAACAGGGTACTGAAGCTTTCTTT.

This clone was seen a single time. V is TRBV7-8 and J is TRBJ1-2; 8 positions match TRBD1. Germline trimming cut 5 bases from V and 0 bases from J; bases unmatched to any gene: 5. The germline CDR1 and CDR2 sequences are SGHVS and FQNEAQ. The CDR3 has 15 residues. The CDR3 DNA sequence: TGTGCCAGCAGCCCACAGACAGGGGCTAACTATGGCTACACCTTC. Its protein is CASSPQTGANYGYTF. Full variable domain (outside the CDR3, taken from reference TRBV7-8 and TRBJ1-2): GAGVSQSPRYKVAKRGQDVALRCDPISGHVSLFWYQQALGQGPEFLTYFQNEAQLDKSGLPSDRFFAERPEGSVSTLKIQRTQQEDSAVYLCASSPQTGANYGYTFGSGTRLTVV.

V and J are TRBV7-3 and TRBJ2-1, with D possibly matching TRBD2 (6 bases). The CDR3 consists of 16 residues. Trimming shortened V by 5 bases and J by 6 bases, and 20 bases separated the two germline ends. From germline, CDR1 is SGHTA and CDR2 FQGTGA. The CDR3 region is CASSPGVRRAVNEQFF. The DNA for the CDR3 is TGTGCCAGCAGCCCCGGAGTACGGAGGGCCGTCAATGAGCAGTTCTTC.

This rearrangement joins TRBV5-4 to TRBJ2-5; 14 bases line up with TRBD2. The junction had 6 bases not matched to a gene; V was cut back by 3 bases and J by 5 bases. The CDR3 contains 16 residues. The germline V gene has CDR1 SGHNT and CDR2 YYREEE (reference sequence). CDR3 protein: CASSWPGTSGSETQYF. The DNA for the CDR3 is TGTGCCAGCAGCTGGCCCGGGACTAGCGGGAGTGAGACCCAGTACTTC.

This clone was detected once. The chain recombines TRBV9 with TRBJ2-1, with D maybe TRBD2 (6 bases). The CDR3 totals 18 residues. The germline V and J ends were trimmed by 0 bases and 6 bases, with 22 bases remaining between them. The germline V gene encodes CDR1 SGDLS and CDR2 YYNGEE. CDR3 loop: CASSVATTSLPRRNEQFF. As DNA, the CDR3 is TGTGCCAGCAGCGTAGCTACGACTAGTCTTCCCCGCCGCAATGAGCAGTTCTTC.

The chain uses TRBV19 and TRBJ1-1; tentative D call: TRBD1 (5 bases). The CDR3 is 15 residues long. Germline CDR1 and CDR2: LNHDA and SQIVND (reference sequence). V was shortened by 7 bases and J by 6 bases, with 21 bases between the two germline ends. The CDR3 spells CASTPWGGGLAEAFF. Here the CDR3 DNA reads TGTGCCAGTACCCCATGGGGCGGGGGTTTGGCTGAAGCTTTCTTT. Complete variable domain (other parts from reference TRBV19 and TRBJ1-1): DGGITQSPKYLFRKEGQNVTLSCEQNLNHDAMYWYRQDPGQGLRLIYYSQIVNDFQKGDIAEGYSVSREKKESFPLTVTSAQKNPTAFYLCASTPWGGGLAEAFFGQGTRLTVV.

The V gene is TRBV5-6, the J gene TRBJ2-1, with TRBD1 identical over 10 bases. Germline assignment: CDR1 SGHDT and CDR2 YYEEEE. The CDR3 runs 15 residues. After removal of 4 bases from V and 1 base from J, the junction contained 2 bases not matched to a gene. The CDR3 protein is CASSPDRGSYNEQFF. CDR3 in DNA: TGTGCCAGCAGCCCGGACAGGGGGTCCTACAATGAGCAGTTCTTC.

The chain links TRBV6-5 to TRBJ2-3; 7 bases map to TRBD2. The germline gives CDR1 MNHEY, CDR2 SVGAGI. There are 14 residues in the CDR3. The V segment lost 3 bases and the J segment 4 bases; nucleotides outside the gene matches: 4. CDR3 sequence (DNA): TGTGCCAGCAGTTATGGGGCGGGAGCAGATACGCAGTATTTT. Protein product: CASSYGAGADTQYF.

The V call is TRBV7-2, the J call TRBJ2-3; D might be TRBD2 (5 bases). V lost 2 bases, J lost 1 base, and 10 bases lay in between. The CDR3 has 15 amino acids. Germline V CDR1 and CDR2: SGHTA, FQGNSA. The DNA of the CDR3 is TGTGCCAGCAGCTTAACGGGATTTCGCACAGATACGCAGTATTTT. Protein product: CASSLTGFRTDTQYF. Complete variable domain (other parts from reference TRBV7-2 and TRBJ2-3): GAGVSQSPSNKVTEKGKDVELRCDPISGHTALYWYRQSLGQGLEFLIYFQGNSAPDKSGLPSDRFSAERTGGSVSTLTIQRTQQEDSAVYLCASSLTGFRTDTQYFGPGTRLTVL.

This chain joins TRBV6-1 and TRBJ1-5, with unresolved D. This CDR3 is 12 amino acids long. Germline CDR1 and CDR2: MNHNS and SASEGT. V was pared by 7 bases and J by 4 bases, with 8 bases between. The CDR3: CASNWRNQPQHF. CDR3 DNA: TGTGCCAGCAATTGGCGGAATCAGCCCCAGCATTTT.

The count of this clone is one. The chain has TRBV11-2 and TRBJ2-7; TRBD1 or TRBD2 may be the D gene (9 bases each). Germline CDR1 reads SGHAT; CDR2 reads FQNNGV. This CDR3 is built from 18 residues. Trimming took off 5 bases at V and 7 bases at J, with 30 bases between the two ends. The chain's CDR3 is CASSPGTGRGRALGEQYF. DNA of the CDR3: TGTGCCAGCAGCCCAGGGACAGGGCGCGGGAGGGCCTTGGGAGAGCAGTACTTC.

The rearrangement uses TRBV7-2 and TRBJ2-1, with TRBD2 identical over 10 bases. Germline loops: CDR1 SGHTA, CDR2 FQGNSA. CDR3 length: 15 residues. After removal of 6 bases from V and 4 bases from J, the junction contained 6 bases not matched to a gene. CDR3 in amino acids: CASSYLAGGYNEQFF. CDR3 sequence (DNA): TGTGCCAGCAGTTATTTAGCGGGAGGATACAATGAGCAGTTCTTC.

The rearrangement uses TRBV2 and TRBJ1-2; a weak D match, TRBD1 (5 bases). The CDR3 has 15 amino acids. The germline gives CDR1 SNHLY, CDR2 FYNNEI. Trimming shortened V by 7 bases and J by 4 bases, and 19 bases separated the two germline ends. The CDR3 reads CASIAGPHLVYGYTF. Here the CDR3 DNA reads TGTGCCAGCATTGCAGGGCCCCACCTCGTCTATGGCTACACCTTC.

As for this clone: At one end the junction does not follow the germline gene, possibly because of a read error. This chain uses TRBV6-5 with TRBJ2-5; 7 positions agree with TRBD1. CDR1 is MNHEY, CDR2 SVGAGI, per germline. The CDR3 contains 15 residues. The chain's CDR3 is CASTYRGPVGGTQYF. For the CDR3, the DNA is TGTGCCAGCACTTACAGGGGCCCCGTCGGCGGGACCCAGTACTTC.

The chain uses TRBV5-1 and TRBJ2-7; D is uncertain. Germline V lookup: CDR1 SGHRS, CDR2 YFSETQ. Trimming removed 2 bases at V and 3 bases at J, with 9 bases between. This CDR3 has 13 residues. Here the CDR3 reads CASSLWGNYEQYF. The CDR3 DNA follows: TGCGCCAGCAGCTTATGGGGAAACTACGAGCAGTACTTC.

The genes are TRBV9 and TRBJ2-6; D gene uncertain. Trimming removed 4 bases at V and 4 bases at J, with 9 bases between. The CDR3 loop spans 14 amino acids. The germline gives CDR1 SGDLS, CDR2 YYNGEE. The CDR3 loop is CASSQLPGANVLTF. The CDR3 nucleotides read TGTGCCAGCAGCCAGTTGCCCGGGGCCAACGTCCTGACTTTC.

V and J are TRBV4-1 and TRBJ1-4; no reliable D call. There are 14 residues in the CDR3. Per the germline V gene, CDR1 is MGHRA and CDR2 is YSYEKL. Trimming removed 1 base from V and 7 bases from J, with 10 bases in between. The CDR3 loop is CASSQAGSSEKLFF. CDR3 nucleotide sequence: TGCGCCAGCAGCCAAGCTGGCAGCAGTGAAAAACTGTTTTTT.

This clone appeared once. Other DNA sequences within the sample encode an identical CDR3. The gene calls are TRBV28 and TRBJ1-2, with a possible D match to TRBD1 (5 bases). This CDR3 has 14 residues. V dropped 4 bases and J dropped 3 bases, with 12 bases sitting between them. Looked up from germline, CDR1 is MDHEN and CDR2 is SYDVKM. Here the CDR3 DNA reads TGTGCCAGCAGTTCTCCCGGGGGAGACTATGGCTACACCTTC. Its protein is CASSSPGGDYGYTF.

The chain joins TRBV11-3 to TRBJ1-1; D is possibly TRBD1 (6 bases). This CDR3 spans 13 amino acids. Trimming took 6 bases from V and 7 from J, leaving 15 bases between them. Germline V gene sequence: CDR1 SGHNT, CDR2 YENEEA. The CDR3 sequence: CASSKTGINEAFF. In nucleotides, the CDR3 is TGTGCCAGCAGTAAAACAGGGATCAATGAAGCTTTCTTT.